This note documents a single T cell receptor (beta chain) sequence. The target antigen is unknown. The V end was cut by 0 bases, the J end by 2 bases, with 17 bases between. CDR1 DFQATT and CDR2 SNEGSKA come from the germline V gene (reference sequence). This CDR3 is 16 amino acids long. Breast cancer patients provided tissue from their axillary draining lymph nodes. This entry comes from a study of breast tumors, draining lymph nodes, adjacent tissues. MiXCR, applied by TCRdb to the multiplex PCR reads, yields one record per CDR3 protein. The table records more than 80,000 distinct CDR3 sequences, more than 30% of them present only once. Whole-study findings and limits: Tumor TCR diversity was below lymph nodes but above nontumor tissue. Tumor and nontumor repertoires were significantly more similar in luminal-like than in basal-like breast cancer.

The source of this sequence is a female donor with breast cancer. Some clones in this sample may be carry-over from other donors' samples. V is TRBV20-1 and J is TRBJ2-7; D call uncertain. The sample taken for sequencing was axillary lymph node tissue. CDR3 sequence: CSARDRGRIGTYEQYF. The CDR3 region has the DNA TGCAGTGCTAGAGATCGTGGCAGGATTGGAACCTACGAGCAGTACTTC.